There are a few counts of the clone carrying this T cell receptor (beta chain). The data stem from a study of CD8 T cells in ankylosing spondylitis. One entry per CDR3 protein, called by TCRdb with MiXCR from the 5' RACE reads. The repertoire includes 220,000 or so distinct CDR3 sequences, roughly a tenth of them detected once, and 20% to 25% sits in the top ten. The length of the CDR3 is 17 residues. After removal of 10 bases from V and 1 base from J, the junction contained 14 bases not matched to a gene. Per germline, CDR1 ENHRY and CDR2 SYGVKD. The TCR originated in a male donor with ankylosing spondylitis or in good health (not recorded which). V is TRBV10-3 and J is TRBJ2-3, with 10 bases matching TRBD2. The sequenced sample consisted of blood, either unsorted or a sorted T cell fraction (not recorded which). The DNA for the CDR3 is TGTGCCAGATTAGCGGGGGGACTCTCGGAGGGCACAGATACGCAGTATTTT. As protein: CARLAGGLSEGTDTQYF.